The 28 T cell receptor beta chains in this list originate from one sample, sequenced in a study of Ad26.COV2.S vaccination and SARS-CoV-2 variants. TCRdb keeps only in-frame clones here, not all; method: immunoSEQ multiplex PCR. The sample includes approximately 460,000 clones, 70% to 90% seen only once; the top ten take over 1.5%. Treatment given: some 19 received Ad26.COV2.S at low or high dose, single or two shots; about 5 received placebo; per-sample allocation not given. The samples date from day 63 after the first vaccine or placebo injection. Sequenced here: peripheral blood, sampled in a trial of Ad26.COV2.S vaccine versus placebo. The receptors were gathered from a person aged 18-60 years who received the Ad26.COV2.S COVID-19 vaccine or a placebo.

The chain recombines TRBV3-1 (or the pseudogene TRBV3-2) with TRBJ2-3, with D unresolved. V lost 3 bases to trimming and J lost 2 bases, with 9 bases between them. Germline V CDR1 and CDR2: LGHDT, YNNKEL (reference sequence). The CDR3 spans 14 residues. The CDR3 loop is CASSQSFATDTQYF. CDR3 DNA sequence: TGTGCCAGCAGCCAGTCTTTTGCCACAGATACGCAGTATTTT.

The chain joins TRBV6-5 to TRBJ2-3, with TRBD1 identical over 8 bases. With V trimmed by 6 bases and J by 1 base, 0 bases remained unmatched. The CDR3 is 13 amino acids. Germline loops: CDR1 MNHEY, CDR2 SVGAGI. The CDR3 sequence: CASRTGGTDTQYF. The CDR3 DNA reads TGTGCCAGCAGGACAGGGGGCACAGATACGCAGTATTTT.

The V and J genes are TRBV12-3 or TRBV12-4 and TRBJ2-5; D is possibly TRBD1 (6 bases). Trimming removed 4 bases from V and 7 bases from J, with 13 bases in between. This CDR3 has 13 residues. The CDR3 sequence is CASSYRVRGTQYF. For the CDR3, the DNA is TGTGCCAGCAGTTACAGGGTTCGAGGGACCCAGTACTTC.

The chain carries TRBV28 and TRBJ2-2, with D perhaps matching TRBD2 (6 bases). This CDR3 contains 16 residues. In germline, CDR1 is MDHEN, CDR2 SYDVKM. The V end was cut by 4 bases, the J end by 5 bases, with 17 bases between. CDR3 coding DNA: TGTGCCAGCAGTTCCTCCGAGATTCGGGGGACCGGGGAGCTGTTTTTT. Protein: CASSSSEIRGTGELFF.

This chain joins TRBV7-3 and TRBJ2-1; the D is unclear. Germline CDR1 and CDR2: SGHTA and FQGTGA. V was pared by 4 bases and J by 0 bases, with 13 bases between. The CDR3 has 16 residues. CDR3 nucleotides: TGTGCCAGCAGCTCCCTCCCCAGAAGCTCCTACAATGAGCAGTTCTTC. Amino acids: CASSSLPRSSYNEQFF.

The genes are TRBV6-5 and TRBJ2-3; TRBD2 matches at 11 bases. CDR1 and CDR2 (germline): MNHEY, SVGAGI. There are 16 residues in the CDR3. V shed 2 bases and J 2 bases; nucleotides not matched to a gene: 3. CDR3 region: CASSYGTSGNTDTQYF. The CDR3 DNA sequence: TGTGCCAGCAGTTACGGGACTAGCGGAAACACAGATACGCAGTATTTT.

The chain couples TRBV19 to TRBJ1-3; 7 bases fit TRBD1. V gave up 5 bases and J gave up 1 base; unmatched junction bases: 8. Germline V lookup: CDR1 LNHDA, CDR2 SQIVND (reference sequence). The CDR3 length is 16 residues. CDR3 region: CASSEQGLKSGNTIYF. The DNA for the CDR3 is TGTGCCAGTAGTGAACAGGGGCTAAAGTCTGGAAACACCATATATTTT.

This clone was seen a few times. V gene TRBV27 combines with J gene TRBJ2-2; no firm D call. Germline CDR1 MNHEY, CDR2 SMNVEV (reference sequence). The CDR3 runs to 15 residues. V shed 2 bases and J shed 0 bases, with 7 bases lying between them. The CDR3 nucleotides read TGTGCCAGCAGTTTACTCCCGGCGAACACCGGGGAGCTGTTTTTT. Translating gives CASSLLPANTGELFF.

The chain recombines TRBV10-1 with TRBJ1-5, with TRBD1 as a possible D gene (5 bases). Germline assignment: CDR1 WNHNN and CDR2 SYGVQD (reference sequence). V was clipped by 2 bases and J by 0 bases, with 14 bases between them. The CDR3 covers 17 residues. The CDR3 nucleotides are TGCGCCAGCAGTGAGAACACTGGGGCCCTTAGCAATCAGCCCCAGCATTTT. Protein: CASSENTGALSNQPQHF.

The chain combines TRBV3-1 (or the pseudogene TRBV3-2) with TRBJ1-2; 8 nucleotides align to TRBD1. The V gene's germline CDR1 is LGHDT and CDR2 YNNKEL (reference sequence). The length of the CDR3 is 14 residues. Losses at the gene ends were 2 bases for V and 6 bases for J; bases not matched to a gene: 5. Written as DNA, the CDR3 is TGTGCCAGCAGCCAAATGGGACAGGTAAATGGCTACACCTTC. This codes for CASSQMGQVNGYTF.

This chain joins TRBV3-1 (or the pseudogene TRBV3-2) and TRBJ1-1; 7 positions agree with TRBD1. This CDR3 has 15 residues. Losses at the gene ends were 0 bases for V and 6 bases for J; bases not matched to a gene: 7. CDR1 and CDR2 (germline): LGHDT, YNNKEL (reference sequence). CDR3 protein: CASSQEVQGFPEAFF. CDR3 DNA: TGTGCCAGCAGCCAAGAGGTACAGGGGTTCCCTGAAGCTTTCTTT.

V gene TRBV6-5 combines with J gene TRBJ2-5; D ambiguous. Germline CDR1 is MNHEY and CDR2 is SVGAGI. There are 11 residues in the CDR3. With 2 bases removed from V and 5 bases from J, the gap between germline ends came to 3 bases. The CDR3 nucleotides are TGTGCCAGCAGTTACCGGGAGACCCAGTACTTC. Its protein product is CASSYRETQYF.

The rearrangement joins TRBV5-5 to TRBJ2-7; a weak D match, TRBD1 (6 bases). This CDR3 comprises 15 residues. Per the germline V gene, CDR1 is SGHKS and CDR2 is YYEKEE (reference sequence). The germline V and J ends were trimmed by 0 bases and 2 bases, with 12 bases remaining between them. The CDR3 protein is CASSLEWGLAYEQYF. The CDR3 nucleotides read TGTGCCAGCAGCTTGGAGTGGGGGCTGGCCTACGAGCAGTACTTC.

The chain combines TRBV7-3 with TRBJ2-1; TRBD2 matches at 12 bases. CDR3 size: 14 residues. The germline CDR1 and CDR2 sequences are SGHTA and FQGTGA. Trimming cost V 3 bases and J 12 bases; bases outside gene matches: 6. CDR3 amino acids: CASSFGTSGSSQFF. The DNA of the CDR3 is TGTGCCAGCAGCTTCGGGACTAGCGGGTCTTCGCAGTTCTTC.

The chain couples TRBV5-1 to TRBJ2-7, with TRBD1 matching 7 bases. J lost 8 bases, V lost 4 bases, and 15 bases had no gene match. The CDR3 runs 15 residues. Per germline, CDR1 SGHRS and CDR2 YFSETQ. The CDR3 sequence: CASSQLTGTISQQYF. The CDR3 DNA follows: TGCGCCAGCAGCCAACTGACAGGGACAATTAGTCAGCAGTACTTC.

The chain links TRBV19 to TRBJ1-1; D call uncertain. This CDR3 has 15 amino acids. The germline V gene encodes CDR1 LNHDA and CDR2 SQIVND (reference sequence). Trimming pared 7 bases from V and 1 base from J, leaving 16 bases between. Here the CDR3 reads CASIAPGSGNTEAFF. CDR3 in DNA: TGTGCCAGTATAGCACCGGGGAGCGGGAACACTGAAGCTTTCTTT.

The chain joins TRBV4-3 to TRBJ2-1, with D tentatively TRBD2 (5 bases). Trimming removed 0 bases at V and 7 bases at J, with 13 bases between. CDR1 is LGHNA and CDR2 is YSLEER in the germline V gene. This CDR3 has 15 amino acids. The CDR3 sequence: CASSQEVAWDNEQFF. The CDR3 DNA follows: TGCGCCAGCAGCCAAGAAGTAGCGTGGGATAATGAGCAGTTCTTC.

V and J are TRBV28 and TRBJ2-1; 12 nucleotides agree with TRBD2. With V trimmed by 5 bases and J by 7 bases, 18 bases remained unmatched. The V gene's germline CDR1 is MDHEN and CDR2 SYDVKM. This CDR3 comprises 19 residues. Here the CDR3 DNA reads TGTGCCAGCAGTCCGCCGAAAAAAATTCTAGCGGGAGGGGAAAATGAGCAGTTCTTC. Translation: CASSPPKKILAGGENEQFF.

This chain joins TRBV3-1 (or the pseudogene TRBV3-2) and TRBJ2-5; 8 bases are shared with TRBD2. The germline CDR1 and CDR2 sequences are LGHDT and YNNKEL (reference sequence). J lost 3 bases, V lost 1 base, and 7 bases had no gene match. This CDR3 comprises 16 residues. Written as DNA, the CDR3 is TGTGCCAGCAGCCAAGCGTGGCAGCGGGGGAAAGAGACCCAGTACTTC. Translated, it gives CASSQAWQRGKETQYF.

The rearrangement joins TRBV27 to TRBJ1-6; no definite D call. Germline CDR1 MNHEY, CDR2 SMNVEV (reference sequence). CDR3 length: 15 amino acids. V dropped 6 bases and J dropped 4 bases, with 13 bases sitting between them. The CDR3 DNA is TGTGCCAGCAGCCCAAGGACGGCGTATAATTCACCCCTCCACTTT. The encoded protein is CASSPRTAYNSPLHF.

The chain couples TRBV2 to TRBJ2-7; 12 bases agree with TRBD1. Germline values: CDR1 SNHLY, CDR2 FYNNEI. V shed 6 bases, J shed 0 bases, and the junction held 3 bases outside the gene matches. The CDR3 has 15 amino acids. CDR3 amino acids: CASRGQGAPSYEQYF. In DNA, the CDR3 is TGTGCCAGCAGGGGACAGGGGGCCCCCTCCTACGAGCAGTACTTC.

J is TRBJ1-1 and V is TRBV10-3, with unresolved D. This CDR3 has 11 residues. V lost 5 bases and J lost 1, with 2 bases in between. Germline CDR1 reads ENHRY; CDR2 reads SYGVKD. CDR3 sequence: CAISQNTEAFF. CDR3 bases: TGTGCCATCAGTCAGAACACTGAAGCTTTCTTT.

Only a few counts were recorded for this clone. This rearrangement joins TRBV6-5 to TRBJ1-1; maybe TRBD1 (5 bases). Germline CDR1 reads MNHEY; CDR2 reads SVGAGI. Trimming stripped 6 bases from V and 11 bases from J, with 19 bases between. CDR3 length: 13 amino acids. The CDR3 protein is CASSRGFRERAFF. DNA for the CDR3: TGTGCCAGCAGCCGAGGCTTCAGGGAGCGTGCTTTCTTT.

This chain links TRBV4-3 with TRBJ2-2; no definite D call. The CDR3 consists of 15 residues. The germline V gene has CDR1 LGHNA and CDR2 YSLEER. The V gene lost 0 bases and the J gene lost 8 bases, with 13 bases spanning the gap. In DNA, the CDR3 is TGCGCCAGCAGCCAAGATGTAGCTCGGTCGGGGGAGCTGTTTTTT. This translates into CASSQDVARSGELFF.

The V gene is TRBV25-1, the J gene TRBJ1-2; TRBD1 matches at 10 bases. Germline CDR1 and CDR2: MGHDK and SYGVNS. This CDR3 has 13 residues. The V gene end was trimmed by 4 bases and the J gene end by 8 bases; junction bases not matched to a gene: 4. The CDR3 here is CASSVGTGDGYTF. In nucleotides, the CDR3 is TGTGCCAGCAGTGTTGGGACAGGGGACGGCTACACCTTC.

The chain recombines TRBV28 with TRBJ2-5, with a possible D match to TRBD2 (5 bases). In germline, CDR1 is MDHEN, CDR2 SYDVKM. V was clipped by 2 bases and J by 2 bases, with 6 bases between them. The CDR3 loop spans 13 amino acids. The CDR3 region is CASSLPGQETQYF. The CDR3 bases are TGTGCCAGCAGTTTACCGGGACAAGAGACCCAGTACTTC.

V and J are TRBV5-1 and TRBJ2-5; D remains ambiguous. Germline CDR1 reads SGHRS; CDR2 reads YFSETQ. CDR3 length: 15 residues. V gave up 0 bases and J gave up 0 bases, with 9 bases separating them. The CDR3 region has the DNA TGCGCCAGCAGCTTGGATCGGCAGAACCAAGAGACCCAGTACTTC. Translation: CASSLDRQNQETQYF.

CDR3 amino acids: CASSEPYRLTYEQYF. DNA for the CDR3: TGTGCCAGCAGTGAGCCGTACCGCCTAACCTACGAGCAGTACTTC. The gene calls are TRBV6-1 and TRBJ2-7; the D is unclear. Trimming cost V 3 bases and J 2 bases, with 14 bases left between them. CDR1 is MNHNS and CDR2 is SASEGT in the germline V gene. The CDR3 sequence is 15 residues long.